The sequence of this T cell receptor beta chain was determined in a study of tumor-infiltrating lymphocytes in primary liver carcinoma. Whole-study findings and limits: Tumor-adjacent and tumor-blood pairs displayed less overlap than did pairs of tumor regions.

V was clipped by 6 bases and J by 0 bases, with 12 bases between them. CDR1 is MNHNY and CDR2 is SVGAGI in the germline V gene (reference sequence). The CDR3 is 14 amino acids. From roughly 21-30 mg of unsorted bulk tissue, DNA and RNA were co-extracted together. Primary liver carcinomas in the patients were surgically resected. Patients showed chronic HBV infection and an absence of prior treatment. Each sampled tumor had five separate regions taken from it. About this clonotype: The antigen is not known.

TCR beta cDNA was made from around 460 ng total RNA with a constant-region primer. Libraries for TCR beta were built through three nested multiplex PCR rounds, which together made up a slightly modified ARM-PCR procedure. Running nine to ten cycles apiece, the first two PCR rounds relied on TRBV1-TRBV30 forward primers together with a C-beta reverse primer. Each CDR3 protein is one row after TCRdb ran MiXCR on the multiplex PCR reads. Of more than 85,000 distinct CDR3 sequences detected, 80% to 85% appear once; the ten largest clones hold about a fifth. V gene TRBV6-6 combines with J gene TRBJ2-7, with no clear D. The sequencing sample was made of liver tumor tissue from sampling region 3. Subset described: tumor region T3, left-lateral pole. The TCR comes from a middle-aged man with primary liver carcinoma and hepatitis B virus infection. CDR3 nucleotide sequence: TGTGCCAGCAGCTTCCCGGAACGCTCCTACGAGCAGTACTTC. Translation gives CASSFPERSYEQYF.